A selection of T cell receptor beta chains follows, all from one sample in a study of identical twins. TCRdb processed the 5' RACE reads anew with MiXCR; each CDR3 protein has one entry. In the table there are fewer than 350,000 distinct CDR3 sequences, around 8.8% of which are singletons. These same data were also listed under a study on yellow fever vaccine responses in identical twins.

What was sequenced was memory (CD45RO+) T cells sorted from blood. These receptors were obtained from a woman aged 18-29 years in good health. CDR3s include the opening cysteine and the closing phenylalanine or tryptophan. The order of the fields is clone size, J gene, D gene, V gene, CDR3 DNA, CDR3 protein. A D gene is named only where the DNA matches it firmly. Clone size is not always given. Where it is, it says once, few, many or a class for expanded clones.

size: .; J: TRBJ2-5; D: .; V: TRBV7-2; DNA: TGTGCCAGCAGCTTAACTAGAGGGGAGACCCAGTACTTC; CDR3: CASSLTRGETQYF
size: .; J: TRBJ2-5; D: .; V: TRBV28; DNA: TGTGCCAGCAGTTCGACCAAGACCGGTCAAGAGACCCAGTACTTC; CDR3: CASSSTKTGQETQYF
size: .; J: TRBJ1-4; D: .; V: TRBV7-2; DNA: TGTGCAGCCGGCGGGCAGGGGAGTGAAAAACTGTTTTTT; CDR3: CAAGGQGSEKLFF
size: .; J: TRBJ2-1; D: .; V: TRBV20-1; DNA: TGCAGTGCATGGTTTAATGAGCAGTTCTTC; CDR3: CSAWFNEQFF
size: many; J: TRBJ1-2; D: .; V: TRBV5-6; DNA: TGTGCCAGCAGCTTTATGTCAACCCCTAACTATGGCTACACCTTC; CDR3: CASSFMSTPNYGYTF
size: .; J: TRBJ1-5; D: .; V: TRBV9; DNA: TGTGTCAGCAGTTTTATACCCATTGAGTATCAGCCCCAGCATTTT; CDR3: CVSSFIPIEYQPQHF
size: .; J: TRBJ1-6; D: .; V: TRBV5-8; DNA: TGTGCCAGCAGCTCACGACAGGAGGATAATTCACCCCTCCACTTT; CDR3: CASSSRQEDNSPLHF
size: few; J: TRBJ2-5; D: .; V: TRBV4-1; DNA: TGCGCCAGCAGCCGCCTGTTGGGGTGGGAGACCCAGTACTTC; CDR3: CASSRLLGWETQYF
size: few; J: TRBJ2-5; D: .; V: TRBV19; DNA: TGTGCCAGTAGTATAGATCTAATTGCGGGGAAAGAGACCCAGTACTTC; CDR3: CASSIDLIAGKETQYF
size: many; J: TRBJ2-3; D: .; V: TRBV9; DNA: TGTGCCAGCAGCGTAGGGGTGAGGAAAGCCACAGATACGCAGTATTTT; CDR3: CASSVGVRKATDTQYF
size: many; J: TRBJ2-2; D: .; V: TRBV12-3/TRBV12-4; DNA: TGTGCCAGCAGCAAAACAATTTTGGACACCGGGGAGCTGTTTTTT; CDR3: CASSKTILDTGELFF
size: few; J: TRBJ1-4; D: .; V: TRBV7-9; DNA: TGTGCCAGCACCAAAGGGGGGTTGTATGAAAAACTGTTTTTT; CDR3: CASTKGGLYEKLFF
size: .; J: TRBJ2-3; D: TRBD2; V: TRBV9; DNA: TGTGCCAGCAGCGTAGGGATAGCGGGAGTTTCAGATACGCAGTATTTT; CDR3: CASSVGIAGVSDTQYF
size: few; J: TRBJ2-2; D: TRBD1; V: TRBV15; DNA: TGTGCCACCAGCAGACAGGGGGCGAACACCGGGGAGCTGTTTTTT; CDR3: CATSRQGANTGELFF
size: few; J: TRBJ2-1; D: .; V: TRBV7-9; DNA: TGTGCCAGCAGCTTAGATGGGGGGAGATACAATGAGCAGTTCTTC; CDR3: CASSLDGGRYNEQFF
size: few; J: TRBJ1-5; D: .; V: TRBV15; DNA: TGTGCCACCGGCCCGTCGGGGGCACGACAGCCCCAGCATTTT; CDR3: CATGPSGARQPQHF
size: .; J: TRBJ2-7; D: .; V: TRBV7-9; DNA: TGTGCCAGCAGCACCCCCTGGGGCGAGCAGTACTTC; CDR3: CASSTPWGEQYF
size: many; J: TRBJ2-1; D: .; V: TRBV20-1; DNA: TGCAGTGCTGTCCTGGTGAATGAGCAGTTCTTC; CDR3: CSAVLVNEQFF